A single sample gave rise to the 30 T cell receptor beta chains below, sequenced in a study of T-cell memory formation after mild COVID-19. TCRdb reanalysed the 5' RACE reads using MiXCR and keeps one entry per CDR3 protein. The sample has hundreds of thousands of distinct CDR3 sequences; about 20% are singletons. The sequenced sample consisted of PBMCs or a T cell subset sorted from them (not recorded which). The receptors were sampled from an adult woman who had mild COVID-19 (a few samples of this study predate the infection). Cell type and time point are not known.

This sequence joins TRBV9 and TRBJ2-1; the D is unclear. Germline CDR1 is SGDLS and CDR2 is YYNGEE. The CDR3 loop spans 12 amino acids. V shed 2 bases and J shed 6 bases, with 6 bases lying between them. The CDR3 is CASSVAPNEQFF. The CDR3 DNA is TGTGCCAGCAGCGTGGCGCCCAATGAGCAGTTCTTC.

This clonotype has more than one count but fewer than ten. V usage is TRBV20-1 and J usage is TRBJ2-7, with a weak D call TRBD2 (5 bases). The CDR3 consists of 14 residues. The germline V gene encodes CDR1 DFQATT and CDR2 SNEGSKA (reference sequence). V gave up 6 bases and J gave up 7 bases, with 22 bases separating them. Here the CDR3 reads CSARKLRGRGEQYF. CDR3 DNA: TGCAGTGCGAGAAAGTTACGAGGGCGTGGGGAGCAGTACTTC.

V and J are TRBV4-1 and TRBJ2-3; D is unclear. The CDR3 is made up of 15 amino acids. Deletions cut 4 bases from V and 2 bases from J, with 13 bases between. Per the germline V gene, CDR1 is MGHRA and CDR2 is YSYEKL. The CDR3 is CASSRPQGSTDTQYF. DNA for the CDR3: TGCGCCAGCAGCCGGCCTCAAGGGTCCACAGATACGCAGTATTTT.

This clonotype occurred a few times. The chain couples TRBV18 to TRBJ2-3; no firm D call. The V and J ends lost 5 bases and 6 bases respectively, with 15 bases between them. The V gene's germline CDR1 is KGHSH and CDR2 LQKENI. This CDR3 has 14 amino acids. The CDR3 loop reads CASSYDTPGDTQYF. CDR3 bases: TGTGCCAGCTCATACGACACCCCCGGGGATACGCAGTATTTT.

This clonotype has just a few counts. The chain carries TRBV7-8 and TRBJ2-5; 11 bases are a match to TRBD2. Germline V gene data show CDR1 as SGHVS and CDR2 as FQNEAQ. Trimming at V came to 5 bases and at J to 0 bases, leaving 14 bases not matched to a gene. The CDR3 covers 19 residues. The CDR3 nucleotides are TGTGCCAGCAGCCCGAGGCTAGCGGGAGGAGAGGGCCACCAAGAGACCCAGTACTTC. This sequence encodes CASSPRLAGGEGHQETQYF.

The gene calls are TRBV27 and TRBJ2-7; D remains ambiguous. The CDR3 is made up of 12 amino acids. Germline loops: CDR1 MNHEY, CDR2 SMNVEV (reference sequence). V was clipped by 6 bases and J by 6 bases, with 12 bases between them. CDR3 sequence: CASRSSRREQYF. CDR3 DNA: TGTGCCAGCAGGTCCTCGCGCCGCGAGCAGTACTTC.

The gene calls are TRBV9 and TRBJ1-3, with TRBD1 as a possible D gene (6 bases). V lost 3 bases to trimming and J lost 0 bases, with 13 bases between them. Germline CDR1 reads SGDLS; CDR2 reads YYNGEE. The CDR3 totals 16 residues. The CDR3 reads CASSARQEISGNTIYF. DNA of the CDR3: TGTGCCAGCAGCGCCCGACAGGAAATCTCTGGAAACACCATATATTTT.

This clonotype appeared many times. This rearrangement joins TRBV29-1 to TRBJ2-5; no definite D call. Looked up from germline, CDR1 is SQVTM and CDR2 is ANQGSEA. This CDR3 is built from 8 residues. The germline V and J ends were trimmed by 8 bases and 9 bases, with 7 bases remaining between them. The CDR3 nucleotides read TGCAGCTTCGGGCCCCAGTACTTC. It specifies CSFGPQYF. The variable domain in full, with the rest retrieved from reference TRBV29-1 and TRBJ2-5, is SAVISQKPSRDICQRGTSLTIQCQVDSQVTMMFWYRQQPGQSLTLIATANQGSEATYESGFVIDKFPISRPNLTFSTLTVSNMSPEDSSIYLCSFGPQYFGPGTRLLVL.

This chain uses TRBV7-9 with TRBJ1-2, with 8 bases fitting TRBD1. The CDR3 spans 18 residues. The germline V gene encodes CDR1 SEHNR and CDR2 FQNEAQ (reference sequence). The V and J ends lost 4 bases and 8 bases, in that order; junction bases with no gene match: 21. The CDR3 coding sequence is TGTGCCAGCAGCTCCTTTACCGGGACAGGCCCGATTTTGGGGGGCTACACCTTC. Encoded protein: CASSSFTGTGPILGGYTF.

The CDR3 DNA follows: TGTGCCAGCAGCCAAGATGTCGGGACAGGGGTACGGGAAAAACTGTTTTTT. The encoded protein is CASSQDVGTGVREKLFF. The chain combines TRBV14 with TRBJ1-4; TRBD1 aligns across 10 bases. The CDR3 has 17 amino acids. V gave up 0 bases and J gave up 8 bases; unmatched junction bases: 9. Germline V gene sequence: CDR1 SGHDN, CDR2 FVKESK.

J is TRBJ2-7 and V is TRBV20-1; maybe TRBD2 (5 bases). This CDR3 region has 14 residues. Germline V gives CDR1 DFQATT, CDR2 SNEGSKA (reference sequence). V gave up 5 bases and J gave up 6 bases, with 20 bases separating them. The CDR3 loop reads CSAAPPGILGEQYF. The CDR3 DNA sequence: TGCAGTGCTGCGCCCCCCGGGATTCTGGGCGAGCAGTACTTC.

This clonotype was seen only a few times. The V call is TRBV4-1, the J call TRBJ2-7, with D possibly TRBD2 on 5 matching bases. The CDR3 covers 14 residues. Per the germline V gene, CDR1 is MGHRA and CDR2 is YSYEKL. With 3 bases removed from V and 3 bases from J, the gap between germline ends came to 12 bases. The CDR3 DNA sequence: TGCGCCAGCAGCCACGGACTTACCGGCTACGAGCAGTACTTC. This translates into CASSHGLTGYEQYF.

As DNA, the CDR3 is TGTGCCAGCAGTTTAGGGGTGGGGCAAACGAATCAGCCCCAGCATTTT. This encodes CASSLGVGQTNQPQHF. This chain connects TRBV12-3 or TRBV12-4 to TRBJ1-5; perhaps TRBD1 as D (5 bases). Trimming pared 1 base from V and 4 bases from J, leaving 14 bases between. The CDR3 consists of 16 residues.

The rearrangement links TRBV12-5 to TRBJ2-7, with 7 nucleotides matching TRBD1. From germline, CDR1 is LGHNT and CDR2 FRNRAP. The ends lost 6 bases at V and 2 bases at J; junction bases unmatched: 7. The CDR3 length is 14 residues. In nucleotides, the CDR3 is TGTGCTAGTGGGAGGGGGCTACAACCCTACGAGCAGTACTTC. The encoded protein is CASGRGLQPYEQYF.

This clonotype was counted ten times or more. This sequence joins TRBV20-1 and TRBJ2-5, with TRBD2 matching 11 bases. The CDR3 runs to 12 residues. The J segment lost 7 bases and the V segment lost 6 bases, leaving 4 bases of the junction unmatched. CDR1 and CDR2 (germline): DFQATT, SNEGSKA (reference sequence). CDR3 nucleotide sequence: TGCAGTGCACCCGGGACTAGCGGGACCCAGTACTTC. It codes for CSAPGTSGTQYF.

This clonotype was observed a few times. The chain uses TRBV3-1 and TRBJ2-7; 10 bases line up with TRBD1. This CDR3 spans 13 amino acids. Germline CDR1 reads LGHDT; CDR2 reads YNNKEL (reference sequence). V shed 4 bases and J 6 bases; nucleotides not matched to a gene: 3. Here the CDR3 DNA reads TGTGCCAGCAGCCCCGGGACAGGGGCCGAGCAGTACTTC. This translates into CASSPGTGAEQYF.

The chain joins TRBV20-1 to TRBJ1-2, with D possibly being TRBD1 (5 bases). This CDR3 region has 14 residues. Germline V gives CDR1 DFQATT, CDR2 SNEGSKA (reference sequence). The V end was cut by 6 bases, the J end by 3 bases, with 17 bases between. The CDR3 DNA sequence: TGCAGTGCCGAGGGGCAGCTAAGGGACTATGGCTACACCTTC. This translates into CSAEGQLRDYGYTF.

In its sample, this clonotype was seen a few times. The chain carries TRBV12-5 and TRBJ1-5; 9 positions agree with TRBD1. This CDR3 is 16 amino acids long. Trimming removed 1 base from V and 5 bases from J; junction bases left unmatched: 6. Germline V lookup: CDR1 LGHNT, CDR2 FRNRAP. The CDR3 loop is CASGLGTGVRDQPQHF. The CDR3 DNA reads TGTGCTAGTGGTTTGGGGACAGGGGTGAGGGATCAGCCCCAGCATTTT.

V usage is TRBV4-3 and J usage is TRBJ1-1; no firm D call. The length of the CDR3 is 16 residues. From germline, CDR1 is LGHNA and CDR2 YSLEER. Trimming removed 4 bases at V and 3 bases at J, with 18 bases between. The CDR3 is CASSPGRTLTYTEAFF. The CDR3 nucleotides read TGCGCCAGCAGCCCCGGCCGTACGCTAACCTACACTGAAGCTTTCTTT.

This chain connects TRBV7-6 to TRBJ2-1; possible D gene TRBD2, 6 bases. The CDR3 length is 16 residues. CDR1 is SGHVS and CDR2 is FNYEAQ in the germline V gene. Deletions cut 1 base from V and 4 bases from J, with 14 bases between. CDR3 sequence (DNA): TGTGCCAGCAGCTTAGAGGAGGGGTCCCTTTACAATGAGCAGTTCTTC. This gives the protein CASSLEEGSLYNEQFF. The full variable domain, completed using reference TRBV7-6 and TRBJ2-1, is GAGVSQSPRYKVTKRGQDVALRCDPISGHVSLYWYRQALGQGPEFLTYFNYEAQQDKSGLPNDRFSAERPEGSISTLTIQRTEQRDSAMYRCASSLEEGSLYNEQFFGPGTRLTVL.

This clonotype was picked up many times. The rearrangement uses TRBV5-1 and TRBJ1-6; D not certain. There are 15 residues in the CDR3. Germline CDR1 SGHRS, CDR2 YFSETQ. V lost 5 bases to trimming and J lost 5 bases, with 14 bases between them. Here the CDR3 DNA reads TGCGCCAGCAGTCTTCAGGCAATGGATAATTCACCCCTCCACTTT. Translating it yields CASSLQAMDNSPLHF.

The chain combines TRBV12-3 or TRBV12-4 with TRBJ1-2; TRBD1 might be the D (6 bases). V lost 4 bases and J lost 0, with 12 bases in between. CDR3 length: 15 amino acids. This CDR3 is CASSSQTGPNYGYTF. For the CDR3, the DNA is TGTGCCAGCAGTTCCCAGACAGGACCTAACTATGGCTACACCTTC.

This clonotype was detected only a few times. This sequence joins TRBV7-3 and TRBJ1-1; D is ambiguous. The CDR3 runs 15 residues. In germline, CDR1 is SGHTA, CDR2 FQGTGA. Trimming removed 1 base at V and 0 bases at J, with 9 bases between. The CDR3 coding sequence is TGTGCCAGCAGCTTAAGAGGCAGGATGAACACTGAAGCTTTCTTT. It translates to CASSLRGRMNTEAFF.

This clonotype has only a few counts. CDR3 region: CSASRWGANTGELFF. In DNA, the CDR3 is TGCAGTGCTAGCCGCTGGGGGGCGAACACCGGGGAGCTGTTTTTT. V and J are TRBV20-1 and TRBJ2-2; TRBD2 is a possible D gene (6 bases). Trimming cost V 3 bases and J 0 bases, with 11 bases left between them. The CDR3 consists of 15 residues. The V gene's germline CDR1 is DFQATT and CDR2 SNEGSKA (reference sequence).

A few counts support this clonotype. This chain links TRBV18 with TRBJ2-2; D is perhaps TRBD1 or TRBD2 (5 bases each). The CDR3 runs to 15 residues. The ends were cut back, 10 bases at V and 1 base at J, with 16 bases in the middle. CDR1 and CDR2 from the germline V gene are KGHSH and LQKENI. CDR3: CATLTRGENTGELFF. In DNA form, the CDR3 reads TGTGCCACCCTAACTCGAGGGGAGAACACCGGGGAGCTGTTTTTT. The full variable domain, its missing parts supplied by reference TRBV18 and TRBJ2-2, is NAGVMQNPRHLVRRRGQEARLRCSPMKGHSHVYWYRQLPEEGLKFMVYLQKENIIDESGMPKERFSAEFPKEGPSILRIQQVVRGDSAAYFCATLTRGENTGELFFGEGSRLTVL.

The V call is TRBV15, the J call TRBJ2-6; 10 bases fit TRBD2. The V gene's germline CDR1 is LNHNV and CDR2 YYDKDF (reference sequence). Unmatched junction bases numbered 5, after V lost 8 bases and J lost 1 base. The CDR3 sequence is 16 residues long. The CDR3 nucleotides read TGTGCCACCTCCAGCGGGGGGGCATCTGGGGCCAACGTCCTGACTTTC. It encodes CATSSGGASGANVLTF.

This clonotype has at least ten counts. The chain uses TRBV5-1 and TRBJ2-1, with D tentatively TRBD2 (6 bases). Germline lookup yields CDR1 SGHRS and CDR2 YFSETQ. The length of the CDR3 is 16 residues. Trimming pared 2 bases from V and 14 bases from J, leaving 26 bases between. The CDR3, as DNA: TGCGCCAGCAGCTTCGGGACTCCGAGCCGGGCATATGAAAAGTTCTTC. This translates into CASSFGTPSRAYEKFF.

CDR3 amino acids: CASSRATGVNEQFF. The DNA of the CDR3 is TGTGCCAGCAGCCGGGCCACAGGGGTCAATGAGCAGTTCTTC. V gene TRBV7-9 combines with J gene TRBJ2-1, with 7 bases that match TRBD1. Trimming cost V 5 bases and J 6 bases; bases outside gene matches: 7. The germline V gene has CDR1 SEHNR and CDR2 FQNEAQ (reference sequence). The CDR3 loop spans 14 amino acids.

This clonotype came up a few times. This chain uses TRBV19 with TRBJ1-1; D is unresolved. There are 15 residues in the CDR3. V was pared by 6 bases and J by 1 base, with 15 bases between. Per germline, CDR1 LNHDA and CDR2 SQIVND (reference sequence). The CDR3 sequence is CASRRREIENTEAFF. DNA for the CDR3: TGTGCCAGTAGGAGGAGGGAAATTGAGAACACTGAAGCTTTCTTT. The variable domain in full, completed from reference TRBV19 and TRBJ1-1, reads DGGITQSPKYLFRKEGQNVTLSCEQNLNHDAMYWYRQDPGQGLRLIYYSQIVNDFQKGDIAEGYSVSREKKESFPLTVTSAQKNPTAFYLCASRRREIENTEAFFGQGTRLTVV.

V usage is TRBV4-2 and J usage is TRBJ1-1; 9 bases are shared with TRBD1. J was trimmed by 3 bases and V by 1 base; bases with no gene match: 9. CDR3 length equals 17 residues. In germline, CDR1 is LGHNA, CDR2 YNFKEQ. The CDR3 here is CASSQVGQGQRDTEAFF. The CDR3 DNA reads TGTGCCAGCAGCCAAGTCGGACAGGGGCAGAGGGACACTGAAGCTTTCTTT.